This TCR beta chain originates from a study of OX40 agonist ivuxolimab in advanced cancers. Overall study context: With ivuxolimab, an agonistic anti-OX40 (CD134) antibody, patients were treated. Partial responses were achieved by three patients, of whom one had hepatocellular carcinoma and two had cutaneous melanoma. The dose-escalation cohort had hepatocellular carcinoma, melanoma, renal cell or head and neck cancer.

The germline gives CDR1 SGHRS, CDR2 YFSETQ. V lost 1 base, J lost 1 base, and 8 bases lay in between. The length of the CDR3 is 15 residues. Libraries were prepared by immunoSEQ multiplex PCR; TCRdb keeps only in-frame clonotypes and omits some of them. The profile shows some 79,000 clones, about 90% of them singletons. The sample here was CD4+ or CD8+ T cells sorted from blood, taken in a trial of the OX40 agonist ivuxolimab. This chain connects TRBV5-1 to TRBJ2-2; D call uncertain. The TCR comes from an adult with an advanced solid tumor such as melanoma, head and neck, liver or kidney cancer. CDR3 coding DNA: TGCGCCAGCAGCTTGCGTTGGGAGAACACCGGGGAGCTGTTTTTT. It specifies CASSLRWENTGELFF.